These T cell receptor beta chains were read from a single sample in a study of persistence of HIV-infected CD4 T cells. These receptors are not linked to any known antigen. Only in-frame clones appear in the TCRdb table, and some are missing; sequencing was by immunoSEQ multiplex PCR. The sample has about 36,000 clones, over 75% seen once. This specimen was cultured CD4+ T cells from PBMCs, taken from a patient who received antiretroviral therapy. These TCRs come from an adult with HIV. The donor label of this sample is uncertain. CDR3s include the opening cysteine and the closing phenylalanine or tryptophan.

CDR3: CASSLRTSGGLPSYEQYF
J: TRBJ2-7
V: TRBV6-6

CDR3: CASIGSNGGGTYEQYF
J: TRBJ2-7
V: TRBV28

CDR3: CASSYRREAYEQYF
J: TRBJ2-7
V: TRBV6-2/TRBV6-3

CDR3: CASSSPRGRDREYNEQFF
J: TRBJ2-1
V: TRBV5-1

CDR3: CASSISQDNSPLHF
J: TRBJ1-6
V: TRBV19

CDR3: CASSVRGGTSSYNEQFF
J: TRBJ2-1
V: TRBV7-3

CDR3: CSVEGGQGFKNTGELFF
J: TRBJ2-2
V: TRBV29-1

CDR3: CASFQTGGLYEQYF
J: TRBJ2-7
V: TRBV6-4

CDR3: CASSSTDRAYEQYF
J: TRBJ2-7
V: TRBV5-1

CDR3: CASSHPGRNYGYTF
J: TRBJ1-2
V: TRBV3-1/TRBV3-2

CDR3: CASSEGPGTGSYEQYF
J: TRBJ2-7
V: TRBV9

CDR3: CASSPLTQINTGELFF
J: TRBJ2-2
V: TRBV18

CDR3: CASSPAAGDYGYTF
J: TRBJ1-2
V: TRBV7-2

CDR3: CAQTGGGAGANVLTF
J: TRBJ2-6
V: TRBV2

CDR3: CASSQYSLTYF
J: TRBJ2-7
V: TRBV3-1/TRBV3-2

CDR3: CASSPDRAWDTQYF
J: TRBJ2-3
V: TRBV2

CDR3: CASGSRGQETQYF
J: TRBJ2-5
V: TRBV5-1

CDR3: CASSFIPQFQNEKLFF
J: TRBJ1-4
V: TRBV28

CDR3: CASSTPGGSYNEQFF
J: TRBJ2-1
V: TRBV4-1

CDR3: CASSFGGFVNGYEQYF
J: TRBJ2-7
V: TRBV28

CDR3: CASSTRGANTGELFF
J: TRBJ2-2
V: TRBV28